This TCR beta chain was identified in a study of OX40 agonist ivuxolimab in advanced cancers. Study-level information: The study gave patients intravenous ivuxolimab at 0.01 to 10 mg/kg every 2 weeks. Patients with prior anti-PD-1, anti-PD-L1 or anti-CTLA-4 therapy were eligible; 40% had some. Overall study findings and caveats: Doses of 0.1 to 3.0 mg/kg were accompanied by clonal expansion of CD4+ and CD8+ blood T cells by week 6.

CDR1 is MDHEN, CDR2 SYDVKM, per germline. V lost 7 bases and J lost 6, with 3 bases in between. CDR3 size: 10 residues. Cycle 7 day 1, cycle 4 day 1, and baseline were the timepoints at which blood was sampled. As to this clone: Its antigen is as yet unknown.

The data were produced by immunoSEQ multiplex PCR, yet TCRdb's version contains in-frame clones alone and is incomplete. The sample records under 65,000 clones, 75% to 90% being singletons. The clonotype comes from an adult with an advanced solid tumor such as melanoma, head and neck, liver or kidney cancer. The material sequenced was CD4+ or CD8+ T cells sorted from blood, taken in a trial of the OX40 agonist ivuxolimab. The V gene is TRBV28, the J gene TRBJ2-2; D uncertain. The CDR3 sequence is CASKAGELFF. The DNA for the CDR3 is TGTGCCAGCAAAGCCGGGGAGCTGTTTTTT.